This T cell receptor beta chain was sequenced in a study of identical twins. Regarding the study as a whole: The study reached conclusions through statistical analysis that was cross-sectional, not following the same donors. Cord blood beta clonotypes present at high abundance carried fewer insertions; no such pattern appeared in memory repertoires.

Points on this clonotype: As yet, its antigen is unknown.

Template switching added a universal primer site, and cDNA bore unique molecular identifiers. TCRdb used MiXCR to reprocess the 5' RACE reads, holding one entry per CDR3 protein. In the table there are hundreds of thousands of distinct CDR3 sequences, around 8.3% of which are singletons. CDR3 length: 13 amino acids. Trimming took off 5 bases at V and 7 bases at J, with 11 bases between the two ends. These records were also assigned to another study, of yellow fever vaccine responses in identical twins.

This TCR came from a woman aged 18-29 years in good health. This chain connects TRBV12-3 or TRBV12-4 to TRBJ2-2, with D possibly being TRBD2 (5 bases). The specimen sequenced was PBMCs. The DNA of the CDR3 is TGTGCCAGCAGTCCCCATCGGGGCGGGGAGCTGTTTTTT. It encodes CASSPHRGGELFF.